This is a list of T cell receptor beta chains from one sample in a study of blood T cells in healthy people across ages. TCRdb recomputed calls from the 5' RACE reads with MiXCR, one row per CDR3 protein. Here the sample spans roughly 1,700,000 distinct CDR3 sequences, approximately 28% being singletons. What was sequenced was blood. The source of these receptors is a woman aged 30 to 39 in good health. Each CDR3 is given with its conserved first and last residue. A D gene is named only where the DNA matches it firmly. Clone size, where shown, is once, few, many, or a class for clones that have expanded.

few	TRBV7-8	.	TRBJ2-1	CASSYSPETGEQFF	TGTGCCAGCAGCTATAGCCCGGAGACCGGTGAGCAGTTCTTC
many	TRBV7-2	.	TRBJ2-1	CASSLAVVAVNEQFF	TGTGCCAGCAGCTTAGCGGTAGTAGCTGTCAATGAGCAGTTCTTC
few	TRBV5-1	.	TRBJ1-2	CASSRTEDNYGYTF	TGCGCCAGCAGCCGGACAGAAGATAACTATGGCTACACCTTC
few	TRBV24-1	.	TRBJ2-3	CATSLGPLPTRDTQYF	TGTGCCACCAGTCTGGGACCACTCCCGACGAGGGATACGCAGTATTTT
few	TRBV7-9	TRBD2	TRBJ2-7	CASSLEGTSAEQYF	TGTGCCAGCAGCTTAGAGGGGACTAGCGCCGAGCAGTACTTC
few	TRBV29-1	.	TRBJ1-1	CSATGGVREAFF	TGCAGCGCCACAGGAGGTGTCAGGGAAGCTTTCTTT
.	TRBV12-3/TRBV12-4	TRBD1	TRBJ2-6	CASSRGLGANVRTF	TGTGCCAGCAGTAGGGGGCTGGGGGCCAACGTCCGGACTTTC
many	TRBV6-5	.	TRBJ2-1	CASSYGGPGTPYNEQFF	TGTGCCAGCAGTTACGGCGGACCGGGGACACCTTACAATGAGCAGTTCTTC
many	TRBV20-1	TRBD2	TRBJ2-1	CSAATSGRPTYNEQFF	TGCAGTGCTGCGACTAGCGGGAGGCCGACCTACAATGAGCAGTTCTTC
.	TRBV7-2	.	TRBJ1-5	CASSSPGGYGNQPQHF	TGTGCCAGCAGCTCCCCCGGGGGTTACGGGAATCAGCCCCAGCATTTT